Each of the 25 T cell receptor beta chains below was sequenced from the same sample in a study of T cell responses to AZD1222 COVID-19 vaccine. Only in-frame clones appear in the TCRdb table, and some are missing; sequencing was by immunoSEQ multiplex PCR. Counted here are about 110,000 clones, 81% occurring once; the ten biggest clones make up 4% to 5%. The material was peripheral blood, obtained on day 0 of AZD1222 vaccination. These TCRs come from an adult in good health.

The chain is built from TRBV7-8 and TRBJ2-7, with 8 bases fitting TRBD1. Germline trimming cut 5 bases from V and 2 bases from J; bases unmatched to any gene: 5. The germline gives CDR1 SGHVS, CDR2 FQNEAQ. CDR3 length: 14 residues. CDR3 protein: CASSVRQGTYEQYF. The CDR3 DNA reads as TGTGCCAGCAGCGTACGACAGGGGACCTACGAGCAGTACTTC. Full variable domain (missing parts from reference TRBV7-8 and TRBJ2-7): GAGVSQSPRYKVAKRGQDVALRCDPISGHVSLFWYQQALGQGPEFLTYFQNEAQLDKSGLPSDRFFAERPEGSVSTLKIQRTQQEDSAVYLCASSVRQGTYEQYFGPGTRLTVT.

The chain couples TRBV6-2 or TRBV6-3 to TRBJ2-2; perhaps TRBD1 as D (5 bases). Germline CDR1 and CDR2: MNHEY and SVGEGT. Trimming stripped 2 bases from V and 1 base from J, with 11 bases between. This CDR3 is built from 16 residues. This CDR3 is CASSYLRRVNTGELFF. In nucleotides, the CDR3 is TGTGCCAGCAGTTACCTACGCAGGGTGAACACCGGGGAGCTGTTTTTT.

DNA of the CDR3: TGTGCCAGCAGGGCCGGGATCTACTATGGCTACACCTTC. Encoded protein: CASRAGIYYGYTF. The rearrangement links TRBV6-4 to TRBJ1-2; D is undetermined. This CDR3 contains 13 residues. Germline CDR1 is MRHNA and CDR2 is SNTAGT. V was clipped by 6 bases and J by 3 bases, with 11 bases between them.

The rearrangement joins TRBV5-5 to TRBJ2-7; perhaps D is TRBD1 or TRBD2 (5 bases each). Germline CDR1 and CDR2: SGHKS and YYEKEE (reference sequence). This CDR3 region has 13 residues. Deletions cut 6 bases from V and 6 bases from J, with 16 bases between. CDR3 sequence reads: CASNRDVRSEQYF. Written as DNA, the CDR3 is TGTGCCAGCAACCGGGACGTCCGCTCCGAGCAGTACTTC. The whole variable domain, remainder taken from reference TRBV5-5 and TRBJ2-7, is DAGVTQSPTHLIKTRGQQVTLRCSPISGHKSVSWYQQVLGQGPQFIFQYYEKEERGRGNFPDRFSARQFPNYSSELNVNALLLGDSALYLCASNRDVRSEQYFGPGTRLTVT.

The chain links TRBV28 to TRBJ1-1; tentatively, D is TRBD1 (5 bases). V was shortened by 3 bases and J by 11 bases, with 10 bases between the two germline ends. CDR3 size: 11 residues. The germline gives CDR1 MDHEN, CDR2 SYDVKM. CDR3 coding DNA: TGTGCCAGCAGTTTGGACAAAAGGGCTTTCTTT. Translated: CASSLDKRAFF.

The chain employs TRBV28 and TRBJ1-5, with 7 bases fitting TRBD1. Germline V gene sequence: CDR1 MDHEN, CDR2 SYDVKM. The ends lost 7 bases at V and 7 bases at J; junction bases unmatched: 10. There are 14 residues in the CDR3. CDR3 in amino acids: CASIQQGTRQPQHF. The CDR3 DNA sequence: TGTGCCAGCATTCAACAGGGGACCAGGCAGCCCCAGCATTTT.

This chain connects TRBV7-6 to TRBJ2-7, with TRBD2 matching over 9 bases. CDR1 is SGHVS and CDR2 is FNYEAQ in the germline V gene. The CDR3 runs to 16 residues. The trim removed 1 base at V and 4 bases at J, leaving 8 bases unmatched. The CDR3 DNA sequence: TGTGCCAGCAGCTTAGGTCCTGGGACTAGCCGGTACGAGCAGTACTTC. This sequence encodes CASSLGPGTSRYEQYF.

This chain connects TRBV19 to TRBJ1-5; no clear D gene. CDR1 is LNHDA, CDR2 SQIVND, per germline (reference sequence). The length of the CDR3 is 15 residues. V was trimmed by 5 bases and J by 1 base, leaving 12 bases between them. The DNA of the CDR3 is TGTGCCAGTAGTCCCCTTCACGAAAGCAATCAGCCCCAGCATTTT. It encodes CASSPLHESNQPQHF.

The chain carries TRBV9 and TRBJ1-1, with TRBD1 matching over 7 bases. The germline V gene has CDR1 SGDLS and CDR2 YYNGEE. This CDR3 has 16 amino acids. V lost 0 bases and J lost 0; bases outside the gene matches: 5. The CDR3 is CASSVGQGGMNTEAFF. CDR3 nucleotide sequence: TGTGCCAGCAGCGTAGGGCAGGGGGGCATGAACACTGAAGCTTTCTTT.

The chain recombines TRBV6-6 with TRBJ1-5; no firm D call. Germline V lookup: CDR1 MNHNY, CDR2 SVGAGI (reference sequence). V was clipped by 5 bases and J by 2 bases, with 10 bases between them. This CDR3 comprises 14 residues. The CDR3 sequence: CASSPEGGNQPQHF. In nucleotides, the CDR3 is TGTGCCAGCAGTCCCGAGGGTGGCAATCAGCCCCAGCATTTT.

The V and J genes are TRBV2 and TRBJ2-1; tentatively, D is TRBD2 (6 bases). The CDR3 contains 16 residues. V lost 6 bases, J lost 0 bases, and 15 bases lay in between. CDR1 SNHLY and CDR2 FYNNEI come from the germline V gene. The CDR3 DNA follows: TGTGCCAGCAGACGGGACTTCCCAAGCTCCTACAATGAGCAGTTCTTC. As protein: CASRRDFPSSYNEQFF.

This clone was observed a handful of times. CDR3 sequence reads: CASSFGEGSNYGYTF. CDR3 DNA sequence: TGTGCCAGCAGCTTCGGGGAGGGCTCTAACTATGGCTACACCTTC. This rearrangement joins TRBV5-5 to TRBJ1-2; no firm D call. CDR3 length equals 15 residues. The V gene's germline CDR1 is SGHKS and CDR2 YYEKEE (reference sequence). Trimming removed 2 bases at V and 0 bases at J, with 11 bases between.

The chain couples TRBV10-1 to TRBJ2-1; D might be TRBD1 (5 bases). The V and J ends lost 2 bases and 5 bases respectively, with 13 bases between them. The CDR3 loop spans 15 amino acids. In germline, CDR1 is WNHNN, CDR2 SYGVQD (reference sequence). The CDR3 loop is CASSEGAGRNNEQFF. The CDR3 region has the DNA TGCGCCAGCAGTGAGGGGGCAGGGCGGAACAATGAGCAGTTCTTC.

V is TRBV6-2 or TRBV6-3 and J is TRBJ2-2, with D perhaps matching TRBD2 (5 bases). The V gene's germline CDR1 is MNHEY and CDR2 SVGEGT. The CDR3 contains 15 residues. V was clipped by 2 bases and J by 3 bases, with 10 bases between them. This CDR3 is CASSYVGEHTGELFF. In DNA form, the CDR3 reads TGTGCCAGCAGTTACGTGGGAGAACACACCGGGGAGCTGTTTTTT.

V gene TRBV4-1 combines with J gene TRBJ1-2, with D perhaps matching TRBD1 (5 bases). The CDR3 is made up of 13 amino acids. Germline V CDR1 and CDR2: MGHRA, YSYEKL. The V gene lost 4 bases and the J gene lost 9 bases, with 15 bases spanning the gap. For the CDR3, the DNA is TGCGCCAGCAGCCTGGGACCGGGGGGGAGCTACACCTTC. This encodes CASSLGPGGSYTF.

The chain links TRBV19 to TRBJ2-7, with D unclear. V lost 7 bases and J 11 bases, leaving 9 bases between the germline ends. This CDR3 is 9 amino acids long. Germline V CDR1 and CDR2: LNHDA, SQIVND (reference sequence). The chain's CDR3 is CASKGYEYF. DNA for the CDR3: TGTGCCAGTAAAGGGTATGAGTACTTC.

This clone has just a few counts. The V call is TRBV15, the J call TRBJ1-1; TRBD1 matches at 10 bases. The CDR3 length is 14 residues. Germline V gene lookup returns CDR1 LNHNV and CDR2 YYDKDF (reference sequence). After removal of 5 bases from V and 2 bases from J, the junction contained 2 bases not matched to a gene. CDR3 in DNA: TGTGCCACCAGCGGACAGGGGGTTAACACTGAAGCTTTCTTT. This gives the protein CATSGQGVNTEAFF. Full variable domain (missing parts from reference TRBV15 and TRBJ1-1): DAMVIQNPRYQVTQFGKPVTLSCSQTLNHNVMYWYQQKSSQAPKLLFHYYDKDFNNEADTPDNFQSRRPNTSFCFLDIRSPGLGDTAMYLCATSGQGVNTEAFFGQGTRLTVV.

This chain links TRBV5-1 with TRBJ1-4; D call uncertain. The CDR3 has 14 amino acids. Germline V gene sequence: CDR1 SGHRS, CDR2 YFSETQ. Trimming left V 4 bases short and J 5 bases short, with 12 bases between. Here the CDR3 DNA reads TGCGCCAGCAGCATGGGGAACAGCAATGAAAAACTGTTTTTT. Amino acid sequence: CASSMGNSNEKLFF. The complete variable domain, with remaining parts taken from reference TRBV5-1 and TRBJ1-4, reads KAGVTQTPRYLIKTRGQQVTLSCSPISGHRSVSWYQQTPGQGLQFLFEYFSETQRNKGNFPGRFSGRQFSNSRSEMNVSTLELGDSALYLCASSMGNSNEKLFFGSGTQLSVL.

This clone appeared a few times. The V gene is TRBV7-2, the J gene TRBJ1-4; 10 nucleotides agree with TRBD1. The V gene end was trimmed by 4 bases and the J gene end by 13 bases; junction bases not matched to a gene: 6. This CDR3 has 13 amino acids. The germline V gene encodes CDR1 SGHTA and CDR2 FQGNSA. CDR3 region: CASSSGTGVILFF. CDR3 sequence (DNA): TGTGCCAGCAGCTCTGGGACAGGGGTAATACTGTTTTTT. Full variable domain (rest looked up from reference TRBV7-2 and TRBJ1-4): GAGVSQSPSNKVTEKGKDVELRCDPISGHTALYWYRQSLGQGLEFLIYFQGNSAPDKSGLPSDRFSAERTGGSVSTLTIQRTQQEDSAVYLCASSSGTGVILFFGSGTQLSVL.

The chain is built from TRBV7-2 and TRBJ2-7, with D hard to call. CDR1 is SGHTA, CDR2 FQGNSA, per germline. Trimming stripped 5 bases from V and 7 bases from J, with 15 bases between. The CDR3 is 13 residues long. CDR3 coding DNA: TGTGCCAGCAGCCAACTCCGGGTGAGAGAGCAGTACTTC. Translating it yields CASSQLRVREQYF.

This clone was counted a few times. This chain links TRBV28 with TRBJ2-7; a possible D gene is TRBD2 (6 bases). The CDR3 spans 12 residues. With 4 bases removed from V and 9 bases from J, the gap between germline ends came to 13 bases. Germline CDR1 MDHEN, CDR2 SYDVKM. In DNA, the CDR3 is TGTGCCAGCAGTTCGCCCCCAGCGGGGCAGTACTTC. Encoded protein: CASSSPPAGQYF. Variable domain in full (rest from reference TRBV28 and TRBJ2-7): DVKVTQSSRYLVKRTGEKVFLECVQDMDHENMFWYRQDPGLGLRLIYFSYDVKMKEKGDIPEGYSVSREKKERFSLILESASTNQTSMYLCASSSPPAGQYFGPGTRLTVT.

In its sample, this clone was seen a few times. This chain connects TRBV28 to TRBJ1-1; perhaps TRBD1 as D (5 bases). Trimming left V 2 bases short and J 11 bases short, with 15 bases between. Germline loops: CDR1 MDHEN, CDR2 SYDVKM. This CDR3 spans 13 amino acids. Here the CDR3 DNA reads TGTGCCAGCAGTTTAATGGTAAGGGGCTCGGCTTTCTTT. It yields the protein CASSLMVRGSAFF.

The rearrangement joins TRBV28 to TRBJ2-2, with TRBD1 matching 8 bases. The CDR3 consists of 14 residues. In germline, CDR1 is MDHEN, CDR2 SYDVKM. Germline trimming cut 6 bases from V and 9 bases from J; bases unmatched to any gene: 9. The chain's CDR3 is CASRYQGAPRELFF. CDR3 sequence (DNA): TGTGCCAGCAGATATCAGGGGGCCCCCCGGGAGCTGTTTTTT.

This clone showed up many times. The V call is TRBV6-2 or TRBV6-3, the J call TRBJ2-7, with 8 bases matching TRBD2. CDR1 is MNHEY, CDR2 SVGEGT, per germline. J lost 0 bases, V lost 2 bases, and 0 bases had no gene match. CDR3 size: 14 residues. The CDR3 nucleotides are TGTGCCAGCAGTTACGGGACTAGCTCCTACGAGCAGTACTTC. Translation gives CASSYGTSSYEQYF.

V is TRBV21-1 and J is TRBJ1-2. TRBV21-1 corresponds to a pseudogene. This CDR3 has 20 amino acids. The DNA of the CDR3 is TGTGCCAGCAGCCTACAATCCAGGGGGAGGGACATTGGGTTAAGTTGTGGCTACACCTTC. Amino acid sequence: CASSLQSRGRDIGLSCGYTF.